The rows below give T cell receptor beta chains drawn from one sample of a study of blood T cell repertoires in COVID-19. Profiling relied on immunoSEQ multiplex PCR, and the TCRdb table lists in-frame clones only, not all of them. Of approximately 200,000 clones in the sample, 85% to 90% were seen once. Sequences were obtained from peripheral blood. The receptors originated from a woman aged 25 to 45 with active or convalescent COVID-19. The CDR3 runs from the conserved cysteine through the conserved F or W. D genes are given only for firm matches. The size entry is marked missing in some rows and otherwise reads once, few, many or a size class.

CDR3 DNA: TGTGCCAGCAGTACCTCAGGGGGCTGGGATGGCTACACCTTC
CDR3 protein: CASSTSGGWDGYTF
J gene: TRBJ1-2
clone size: -
CDR3 length: 14
D gene: TRBD1
V gene: TRBV6-5

CDR3 DNA: TGCGCCAGCAGTGCGGGCAGGGGAAACGGCTACACCTTC
CDR3 protein: CASSAGRGNGYTF
J gene: TRBJ1-2
clone size: -
CDR3 length: 13
D gene: -
V gene: TRBV10-1

CDR3 DNA: TGTGCCAGCAGACCCGGGACAGCGAATGCTTACGAGCAGTACTTC
CDR3 protein: CASRPGTANAYEQYF
J gene: TRBJ2-7
clone size: -
CDR3 length: 15
D gene: TRBD1
V gene: TRBV5-4

CDR3 DNA: TGTGCCAGCAGCTTAGGCGGAGTATCTGGAAACACCATATATTTT
CDR3 protein: CASSLGGVSGNTIYF
J gene: TRBJ1-3
clone size: once
CDR3 length: 15
D gene: -
V gene: TRBV11-2

CDR3 DNA: TGTGCCAGCAGCTTAGGGACAGGGTGGGCCTACGAGCAGTACTTC
CDR3 protein: CASSLGTGWAYEQYF
J gene: TRBJ2-7
clone size: -
CDR3 length: 15
D gene: TRBD1
V gene: TRBV5-4

CDR3 DNA: TGTGCCAGCAGCTATTCATCCGGGACAGGGCCCTACGAGCAGTACTTC
CDR3 protein: CASSYSSGTGPYEQYF
J gene: TRBJ2-7
clone size: -
CDR3 length: 16
D gene: TRBD1
V gene: TRBV3-1/TRBV3-2

CDR3 DNA: TGTGCCTGGAGTGGAGGGGGCGCGTATGGCTACACCTTC
CDR3 protein: CAWSGGGAYGYTF
J gene: TRBJ1-2
clone size: once
CDR3 length: 13
D gene: TRBD1
V gene: TRBV30

CDR3 DNA: TGCGCCAGCAGCTTGGGATTACAGGGGCCCGGAGGAACCCTCCACTTT
CDR3 protein: CASSLGLQGPGGTLHF
J gene: TRBJ1-6
clone size: once
CDR3 length: 16
D gene: TRBD1
V gene: TRBV5-1

CDR3 DNA: TGTGCCAGCAGCCAGCAGGGGAATGCTGAAGCTTTCTTT
CDR3 protein: CASSQQGNAEAFF
J gene: TRBJ1-1
clone size: -
CDR3 length: 13
D gene: -
V gene: TRBV3-1/TRBV3-2

CDR3 DNA: TGTGCCAGTAGGGGGCTGGAAGAAAAACTGTTTTTT
CDR3 protein: CASRGLEEKLFF
J gene: TRBJ1-4
clone size: -
CDR3 length: 12
D gene: -
V gene: TRBV19

CDR3 DNA: TGTGCCAGCAGCCAAGAGTTCACAGGCCCCTATCAAGGCTACACCTTC
CDR3 protein: CASSQEFTGPYQGYTF
J gene: TRBJ1-2
clone size: -
CDR3 length: 16
D gene: -
V gene: TRBV4-2

CDR3 DNA: TGTGCCAGCAGTTTATCTGCGGGGGAGCTGTTTTTT
CDR3 protein: CASSLSAGELFF
J gene: TRBJ2-2
clone size: few
CDR3 length: 12
D gene: -
V gene: TRBV28

CDR3 DNA: TGTGCCAGCAGTTACGGGGGGACAGGGAACTATGGCTACACCTTC
CDR3 protein: CASSYGGTGNYGYTF
J gene: TRBJ1-2
clone size: -
CDR3 length: 15
D gene: TRBD1
V gene: TRBV6-2/TRBV6-3

CDR3 DNA: TGTGCCAGCAGCTTAGCGATACAGACTGAAGCTTTCTTT
CDR3 protein: CASSLAIQTEAFF
J gene: TRBJ1-1
clone size: -
CDR3 length: 13
D gene: -
V gene: TRBV7-9

CDR3 DNA: TGTGCCAGCAGCATAACAGGGGACACTGAAGCTTTCTTT
CDR3 protein: CASSITGDTEAFF
J gene: TRBJ1-1
clone size: -
CDR3 length: 13
D gene: TRBD1
V gene: TRBV9

CDR3 DNA: TGTGCCAGCAGTTCAGGGATCCTAGCCAAAAACATTCAGTACTTC
CDR3 protein: CASSSGILAKNIQYF
J gene: TRBJ2-4
clone size: -
CDR3 length: 15
D gene: -
V gene: TRBV11-3

CDR3 DNA: TGTGCCAGCAAGTGGGGGGCCTATAATTCACCCCTCCACTTT
CDR3 protein: CASKWGAYNSPLHF
J gene: TRBJ1-6
clone size: -
CDR3 length: 14
D gene: -
V gene: TRBV6-6

CDR3 DNA: TGTGCCAGCAGTCACTCCTACGAGCAGTACTTC
CDR3 protein: CASSHSYEQYF
J gene: TRBJ2-7
clone size: -
CDR3 length: 11
D gene: -
V gene: TRBV7-9

CDR3 DNA: TGTGCCAGTAGTATTGTGGCGGGAGGGCCGGGAGAGACCCAGTACTTC
CDR3 protein: CASSIVAGGPGETQYF
J gene: TRBJ2-5
clone size: -
CDR3 length: 16
D gene: TRBD2
V gene: TRBV19

CDR3 DNA: TGTGCCAGCAGCGTCAAGATGAGCTCCTACAATGAGCAGTTCTTC
CDR3 protein: CASSVKMSSYNEQFF
J gene: TRBJ2-1
clone size: -
CDR3 length: 15
D gene: -
V gene: TRBV5-4

CDR3 DNA: TGTGCCAGCAGCTACCTTCAGATTACCTTT
CDR3 protein: CASSYLQITF
J gene: TRBJ1-1
clone size: -
CDR3 length: 10
D gene: -
V gene: TRBV7-9

CDR3 DNA: TGTGCCAGTAGTATCACGTCGGGCAATCAGCCCCAGCATTTT
CDR3 protein: CASSITSGNQPQHF
J gene: TRBJ1-5
clone size: -
CDR3 length: 14
D gene: -
V gene: TRBV19

CDR3 DNA: TGTGCCAGCAGTTCAGGGTACAATGAGCAGTTCTTC
CDR3 protein: CASSSGYNEQFF
J gene: TRBJ2-1
clone size: -
CDR3 length: 12
D gene: -
V gene: TRBV27

CDR3 DNA: TGTGCCAGCAGTGACTCGACAGGGGGTGAAGCTTTCTTT
CDR3 protein: CASSDSTGGEAFF
J gene: TRBJ1-1
clone size: few
CDR3 length: 13
D gene: TRBD1
V gene: TRBV6-4

CDR3 DNA: TGTGCCTGGAATGAAGGGGGTTTAGGTCAGCCCCAGCATTTT
CDR3 protein: CAWNEGGLGQPQHF
J gene: TRBJ1-5
clone size: -
CDR3 length: 14
D gene: -
V gene: TRBV30

CDR3 DNA: TGTGCCAGCAGTTTTGGGACATTGGGAACTGAAGCTTTCTTT
CDR3 protein: CASSFGTLGTEAFF
J gene: TRBJ1-1
clone size: few
CDR3 length: 14
D gene: -
V gene: TRBV6-2/TRBV6-3

CDR3 DNA: TGCGCCAGCAGCCAAGACAGGGGGAGCACTGAAGCTTTCTTT
CDR3 protein: CASSQDRGSTEAFF
J gene: TRBJ1-1
clone size: -
CDR3 length: 14
D gene: TRBD1
V gene: TRBV4-1

CDR3 DNA: TGTGCCACCAGTGCCGCGGCTAGCACAGATACGCAGTATTTT
CDR3 protein: CATSAAASTDTQYF
J gene: TRBJ2-3
clone size: -
CDR3 length: 14
D gene: -
V gene: TRBV24-1

CDR3 DNA: TGTGCCAGCAGTGAGGAGATTGACTACGAGCAGTACTTC
CDR3 protein: CASSEEIDYEQYF
J gene: TRBJ2-7
clone size: -
CDR3 length: 13
D gene: -
V gene: TRBV6-1

CDR3 DNA: TGTGCCAGCAGCTCACTCAGGGGCTACGAGCAGTACTTC
CDR3 protein: CASSSLRGYEQYF
J gene: TRBJ2-7
clone size: -
CDR3 length: 13
D gene: -
V gene: TRBV7-9

CDR3 DNA: TGTGCCAGCAGCTTACCGGGATTTAATCAGCCCCAGCATTTT
CDR3 protein: CASSLPGFNQPQHF
J gene: TRBJ1-5
clone size: -
CDR3 length: 14
D gene: -
V gene: TRBV7-9

CDR3 DNA: TGTGCCAGCAGTTCCAGGGATCAGCATTTT
CDR3 protein: CASSSRDQHF
J gene: TRBJ1-5
clone size: -
CDR3 length: 10
D gene: -
V gene: TRBV27

CDR3 DNA: TGTGCCAGTTGTGTTTCGGGGGGGCAGGGAAACATTCAGTACTTC
CDR3 protein: CASCVSGGQGNIQYF
J gene: TRBJ2-4
clone size: -
CDR3 length: 15
D gene: TRBD2
V gene: TRBV2

CDR3 DNA: TGCGCCACCTCCCCTAGCGGGAGAAGAAACAATGAGCAGTTCTTC
CDR3 protein: CATSPSGRRNNEQFF
J gene: TRBJ2-1
clone size: -
CDR3 length: 15
D gene: TRBD2
V gene: TRBV10-1

CDR3 DNA: TGTGCCAGTAGTGTACCGGGACAGGGGTCCGAAAAACTGTTTTTT
CDR3 protein: CASSVPGQGSEKLFF
J gene: TRBJ1-4
clone size: -
CDR3 length: 15
D gene: TRBD1
V gene: TRBV19

CDR3 DNA: TGTGCCAGCAGCCAAGATCAAGGAGGGGTTCCCAACTATGGCTACACCTTC
CDR3 protein: CASSQDQGGVPNYGYTF
J gene: TRBJ1-2
clone size: -
CDR3 length: 17
D gene: -
V gene: TRBV4-2

CDR3 DNA: TGTGCCAGCAGCATCGGCAGGGCGAGAGTAGGCTACACCTTC
CDR3 protein: CASSIGRARVGYTF
J gene: TRBJ1-2
clone size: -
CDR3 length: 14
D gene: -
V gene: TRBV6-7

CDR3 DNA: TGTGCCAGCAGCCAAGATCGGCTAGCGGCCCTTTACAATGAGCAGTTCTTC
CDR3 protein: CASSQDRLAALYNEQFF
J gene: TRBJ2-1
clone size: -
CDR3 length: 17
D gene: TRBD2
V gene: TRBV14

CDR3 DNA: TGCGCCAGCCGACTGGGACAGAGTAATGAAAAACTGTTTTTT
CDR3 protein: CASRLGQSNEKLFF
J gene: TRBJ1-4
clone size: -
CDR3 length: 14
D gene: TRBD1
V gene: TRBV4-1

CDR3 DNA: TGTGCCAGCAGTACCGTCGGGCTAGCGGGGGGGAGACCCGGGGAGCTGTTTTTT
CDR3 protein: CASSTVGLAGGRPGELFF
J gene: TRBJ2-2
clone size: -
CDR3 length: 18
D gene: TRBD2
V gene: TRBV27

CDR3 DNA: TGTGCCAGCTCACCGGGGGGGAACTACGAGCAGTACTTC
CDR3 protein: CASSPGGNYEQYF
J gene: TRBJ2-7
clone size: -
CDR3 length: 13
D gene: TRBD2
V gene: TRBV18

CDR3 DNA: TGTGCCACCAGCAGGTCCAGGGTCCCAGAGACCCAGTACTTC
CDR3 protein: CATSRSRVPETQYF
J gene: TRBJ2-5
clone size: -
CDR3 length: 14
D gene: -
V gene: TRBV15

CDR3 DNA: TGTGCCTGGAGCAGGGGCGAGAGCAATCAGCCCCAGCATTTT
CDR3 protein: CAWSRGESNQPQHF
J gene: TRBJ1-5
clone size: few
CDR3 length: 14
D gene: -
V gene: TRBV30

CDR3 DNA: TGTACCAGCAGTTACTCGAAACAGGGGGAAGAAAAACTGTTTTTT
CDR3 protein: CTSSYSKQGEEKLFF
J gene: TRBJ1-4
clone size: -
CDR3 length: 15
D gene: TRBD1
V gene: TRBV6-5

CDR3 DNA: TGCGCCAGCAGCCAAGTGGGACAGGGGAACATGAACACTGAAGCTTTCTTT
CDR3 protein: CASSQVGQGNMNTEAFF
J gene: TRBJ1-1
clone size: -
CDR3 length: 17
D gene: TRBD1
V gene: TRBV4-1

CDR3 DNA: TGTGCCAGCGGGACCGGGACAGGGCCCTACAATGAGCAGTTCTTC
CDR3 protein: CASGTGTGPYNEQFF
J gene: TRBJ2-1
clone size: -
CDR3 length: 15
D gene: TRBD1
V gene: TRBV2

CDR3 DNA: TGTGCCAGCATTCCGTCAGGGTCTAACTATGGCTACACCTTC
CDR3 protein: CASIPSGSNYGYTF
J gene: TRBJ1-2
clone size: -
CDR3 length: 14
D gene: -
V gene: TRBV28

CDR3 DNA: TGCGCCAGCAGCTTGGGGAGCGGGGGTTTAGCCAAAAACATTCAGTACTTC
CDR3 protein: CASSLGSGGLAKNIQYF
J gene: TRBJ2-4
clone size: -
CDR3 length: 17
D gene: TRBD2
V gene: TRBV5-1

CDR3 DNA: TGTGCCAGCAGTCCCGGACTAGATTGGTACGAGCAGTACTTC
CDR3 protein: CASSPGLDWYEQYF
J gene: TRBJ2-7
clone size: once
CDR3 length: 14
D gene: TRBD2
V gene: TRBV7-9

CDR3 DNA: TGTGCCAGCAGCTTGGGAGACATTGAGCAGTTCTTC
CDR3 protein: CASSLGDIEQFF
J gene: TRBJ2-1
clone size: -
CDR3 length: 12
D gene: -
V gene: TRBV11-2

CDR3 DNA: TGTGCCAGCAGCCTTTTAACAGGGAGAGGCTACACCTTC
CDR3 protein: CASSLLTGRGYTF
J gene: TRBJ1-2
clone size: -
CDR3 length: 13
D gene: -
V gene: TRBV3-1/TRBV3-2

CDR3 DNA: TGTGCCAGCAGCCCTTCCACCACAGGGGGCTCTTCAACTAATGAAAAACTGTTTTTT
CDR3 protein: CASSPSTTGGSSTNEKLFF
J gene: TRBJ1-4
clone size: -
CDR3 length: 19
D gene: TRBD1
V gene: TRBV3-1/TRBV3-2

CDR3 DNA: TGTGCCATCAACAGTCAGGGCCTGAACACTGAAGCTTTCTTT
CDR3 protein: CAINSQGLNTEAFF
J gene: TRBJ1-1
clone size: -
CDR3 length: 14
D gene: -
V gene: TRBV10-3

CDR3 DNA: TGTGCCAGCAGCTCCCGGGGCTTGAGCGGGAGTATCCCAGATACGCAGTATTTT
CDR3 protein: CASSSRGLSGSIPDTQYF
J gene: TRBJ2-3
clone size: -
CDR3 length: 18
D gene: TRBD2
V gene: TRBV7-2

CDR3 DNA: TGTGCCAGCAAACGGGACAGTGTAGATACGCAGTATTTT
CDR3 protein: CASKRDSVDTQYF
J gene: TRBJ2-3
clone size: once
CDR3 length: 13
D gene: TRBD1
V gene: TRBV2